This TCR beta chain derives from a study of identifying expanded T cells in peripheral blood. TCRdb's copy holds only in-frame clones and misses some; the assay was immunoSEQ multiplex PCR. The sample lists about 120,000 clones; 84% were seen once. Concerning this clone: At one boundary the junction diverges from the germline segment, which might be a read error.

This CDR3 has 12 amino acids. Germline-derived CDR1 and CDR2 are SGHDT and YYEEEE. The gene calls are TRBV5-6 and TRBJ2-7; D is perhaps TRBD2 (6 bases). The origin of this receptor is a person aged 18-69 years in good health. Specimen: blood. CDR3 sequence: CASSLGGWDSRF. The CDR3 DNA reads as TGTGCCAGCAGCTTGGGTGGGTGGGACTCGCGGTTC.